The 25 T cell receptor beta chains presented below share a single source sample, sequenced in a study of vaccination effects on CD4 cells after COVID-19. Only in-frame clones appear in the TCRdb table, and some are missing; sequencing was by immunoSEQ multiplex PCR. The sample yields approximately 12,000 clones, about 65% seen once. Viral peptide pools were used in the ViraFEST assay to expand antigen-specific CD4+ T cells, and sequencing came afterward. CD4+ T cells were isolated after roughly nine days of culture. Participants each got two BNT162b2 or mRNA-1273 vaccine doses. Which antigens these TCRs recognize remains unknown. The source material was CD4+ T cells from PBMCs cultured with SARS-CoV-2 spike peptides, sampled after COVID-19 vaccination. The receptor set was obtained from a human donor who received a COVID-19 vaccine.

The chain has TRBV4-2 and TRBJ2-1; D might be TRBD2 (5 bases). V lost 1 base, J lost 2 bases, and 15 bases lay in between. The CDR3 has 17 amino acids. Germline CDR1 and CDR2: LGHNA and YNFKEQ. Here the CDR3 reads CASSQAKGTRTYNEQFF. CDR3 sequence (DNA): TGTGCCAGCAGCCAAGCGAAGGGTACTAGGACCTACAATGAGCAGTTCTTC.

The chain uses TRBV5-1 and TRBJ2-1; D remains ambiguous. CDR1 is SGHRS and CDR2 is YFSETQ in the germline V gene. The CDR3 runs to 14 residues. The V gene lost 0 bases and the J gene lost 9 bases, with 13 bases spanning the gap. CDR3 DNA: TGCGCCAGCAGCTTGGGGTACAGTTCGGGTGAGCAGTTCTTC. Amino acid sequence: CASSLGYSSGEQFF.

In this sample, this clone turned up once. The chain recombines TRBV29-1 with TRBJ2-7, with 15 bases fitting TRBD2. The V gene end was trimmed by 6 bases and the J gene end by 3 bases; junction bases not matched to a gene: 12. The CDR3 has 17 residues. Germline CDR1 reads SQVTM; CDR2 reads ANQGSEA. This CDR3 is CSVATRTSGRAIYEQYF. The CDR3 nucleotides are TGCAGCGTGGCCACCCGGACTAGCGGGAGGGCCATCTACGAGCAGTACTTC.

The V gene is TRBV29-1, the J gene TRBJ1-4, with no clear D. The V gene's germline CDR1 is SQVTM and CDR2 ANQGSEA. Trimming cost V 7 bases and J 4 bases, with 4 bases left between them. This CDR3 contains 10 residues. The CDR3 sequence is CSALNEKLFF. The CDR3 DNA reads as TGCAGCGCCCTTAATGAAAAACTGTTTTTT.

The chain recombines TRBV12-3 or TRBV12-4 with TRBJ2-5; a possible D gene is TRBD1 (6 bases). Deletions cut 3 bases from V and 5 bases from J, with 7 bases between. The CDR3 covers 12 residues. The CDR3: CASSLGAETQYF. As DNA, the CDR3 is TGTGCCAGCAGTTTGGGGGCGGAGACCCAGTACTTC.

The chain joins TRBV18 to TRBJ2-2; tentative D call: TRBD2 (5 bases). The CDR3 totals 14 residues. CDR1 and CDR2 (germline): KGHSH, LQKENI. Trimming shortened V by 1 base and J by 5 bases, and 8 bases separated the two germline ends. Here the CDR3 DNA reads TGTGCCAGCTCACCACTACGGGGAACCGGGGAGCTGTTTTTT. Translation gives CASSPLRGTGELFF.

The rearrangement links TRBV3-1 (or the pseudogene TRBV3-2) to TRBJ2-1; tentative D call: TRBD1 (5 bases). Germline lookup yields CDR1 LGHDT and CDR2 YNNKEL (reference sequence). This CDR3 is built from 18 residues. V was clipped by 7 bases and J by 3 bases, with 25 bases between them. In nucleotides, the CDR3 is TGTGCCAGCACCAACTCCCCCCTCGACAGCCACATCTACAATGAGCAGTTCTTC. Its translation is CASTNSPLDSHIYNEQFF.

The chain couples TRBV30 to TRBJ2-5; D perhaps matches TRBD1 (6 bases). Trimming left V 2 bases short and J 5 bases short, with 9 bases between. The CDR3 consists of 12 residues. Germline V lookup: CDR1 GTSNPN, CDR2 SVGIG (reference sequence). The CDR3 loop reads CAWSQRGETQYF. The CDR3, as DNA: TGTGCCTGGAGTCAAAGGGGGGAGACCCAGTACTTC.

The genes are TRBV11-2 and TRBJ2-1; no definite D call. Trimming removed 2 bases from V and 5 bases from J, with 10 bases in between. Germline lookup yields CDR1 SGHAT and CDR2 FQNNGV. The CDR3 loop spans 14 amino acids. The DNA for the CDR3 is TGTGCCAGCAGCTTACTGCAGTGGAACAATGAGCAGTTCTTC. Protein product: CASSLLQWNNEQFF.

V is TRBV4-1 and J is TRBJ2-3; 13 nucleotides line up with TRBD2. Germline V lookup: CDR1 MGHRA, CDR2 YSYEKL. This CDR3 region has 17 residues. The J segment lost 0 bases and the V segment lost 4 bases, leaving 4 bases of the junction unmatched. For the CDR3, the DNA is TGCGCCAGCAGCCTCGGGACTAGCGGGGCGAGCACAGATACGCAGTATTTT. Its protein product is CASSLGTSGASTDTQYF.

In this sample, this clone turned up a few times. The rearrangement joins TRBV25-1 to TRBJ1-4; D is uncertain. The CDR3 consists of 16 residues. V gave up 2 bases and J gave up 0 bases, with 10 bases separating them. Germline lookup yields CDR1 MGHDK and CDR2 SYGVNS. The chain's CDR3 is CASSEQPTATNEKLFF. The CDR3, as DNA: TGTGCCAGCAGTGAACAACCGACGGCAACTAATGAAAAACTGTTTTTT.

The rearrangement joins TRBV6-2 or TRBV6-3 to TRBJ1-2; 8 bases are a match to TRBD1. CDR1 and CDR2 (germline): MNHEY, SVGEGT. CDR3 length equals 15 residues. Trimming cost V 3 bases and J 7 bases; bases outside gene matches: 10. The CDR3: CASSYSGGAVGGYTF. The CDR3 bases are TGTGCCAGCAGTTATTCAGGGGGCGCAGTCGGTGGCTACACCTTC.

The chain combines TRBV3-1 (or the pseudogene TRBV3-2) with TRBJ2-2; D not resolved. Germline CDR1 LGHDT, CDR2 YNNKEL (reference sequence). CDR3 length: 13 residues. V gave up 1 base and J gave up 4 bases, with 4 bases separating them. The DNA for the CDR3 is TGTGCCAGCAGCCAAGCCAGCACCGGGGAGCTGTTTTTT. This sequence encodes CASSQASTGELFF.

The chain couples TRBV28 to TRBJ2-7, with D perhaps matching TRBD2 (5 bases). Trimming removed 4 bases at V and 0 bases at J, with 13 bases between. Germline-derived CDR1 and CDR2 are MDHEN and SYDVKM. CDR3 length equals 15 residues. CDR3 amino acids: CASSSLFSVSYEQYF. The CDR3, as DNA: TGTGCCAGCAGTTCCCTGTTTAGCGTCTCCTACGAGCAGTACTTC.

The rearrangement links TRBV5-5 to TRBJ2-5, with TRBD1 matching over 10 bases. With 2 bases clipped from V and 4 bases from J, the junction kept 5 bases outside the gene matches. This CDR3 comprises 15 residues. Germline V gene data show CDR1 as SGHKS and CDR2 as YYEKEE (reference sequence). The CDR3 reads CASSLGTGVRETQYF. The CDR3 coding sequence is TGTGCCAGCAGCTTAGGGACAGGGGTTCGAGAGACCCAGTACTTC.

The chain joins TRBV5-1 to TRBJ1-5, with 7 bases identical to TRBD1. Trimming removed 0 bases from V and 2 bases from J; junction bases left unmatched: 11. The CDR3 covers 18 residues. Germline V gene data show CDR1 as SGHRS and CDR2 as YFSETQ. The CDR3 spells CASSLGQAGGRGNQPQHF. CDR3 DNA: TGCGCCAGCAGCTTGGGGCAGGCAGGGGGACGTGGCAATCAGCCCCAGCATTTT.

This clone is termed medium-sized. The gene calls are TRBV7-8 and TRBJ1-2, with D tentatively TRBD1 (6 bases). The V end was cut by 1 base, the J end by 7 bases, with 13 bases between. Germline-derived CDR1 and CDR2 are SGHVS and FQNEAQ. This CDR3 is 14 amino acids long. As DNA, the CDR3 is TGTGCCAGCAGCTTAGAGCCGGGGGGCAGTGGCTACACCTTC. This translates into CASSLEPGGSGYTF.

The chain has TRBV20-1 and TRBJ1-2; unclear D gene. Trimming pared 3 bases from V and 8 bases from J, leaving 10 bases between. Germline loops: CDR1 DFQATT, CDR2 SNEGSKA (reference sequence). This CDR3 spans 11 amino acids. The DNA for the CDR3 is TGCAGTGCTAGCCCCGATGACGGCTACACCTTC. Protein product: CSASPDDGYTF.

Sample share makes this clone medium-sized. V and J are TRBV9 and TRBJ2-5, with a possible D match to TRBD2 (5 bases). CDR1 and CDR2 (germline): SGDLS, YYNGEE. CDR3 size: 16 residues. The ends were cut back, 0 bases at V and 5 bases at J, with 17 bases in the middle. The CDR3 DNA reads as TGTGCCAGCAGCGTAGGGCTGGAGTCCTTAGCGGAGACCCAGTACTTC. Amino acids: CASSVGLESLAETQYF.

The V and J genes are TRBV18 and TRBJ2-1; weak D call: TRBD2 (5 bases). The germline V gene encodes CDR1 KGHSH and CDR2 LQKENI. CDR3 length: 15 amino acids. Trimming removed 0 bases at V and 6 bases at J, with 12 bases between. The CDR3 loop reads CASSPPLKLGNEQFF. DNA for the CDR3: TGTGCCAGCTCACCACCACTGAAACTAGGCAATGAGCAGTTCTTC.

The chain employs TRBV2 and TRBJ2-3, with a tentative D call TRBD1 (6 bases). The CDR3 runs to 15 residues. The ends were cut back, 8 bases at V and 1 base at J, with 16 bases in the middle. Germline CDR1 reads SNHLY; CDR2 reads FYNNEI. This CDR3 reads CASSEGRGRTDTQYF. CDR3 nucleotides: TGTGCCAGCTCAGAGGGCAGGGGTCGCACAGATACGCAGTATTTT.

The chain has TRBV28 and TRBJ2-7; D may correspond to TRBD1 or TRBD2 (5 bases each). The CDR3 loop spans 14 amino acids. Deletions cut 11 bases from V and 3 bases from J, with 20 bases between. Germline assignment: CDR1 MDHEN and CDR2 SYDVKM. CDR3 region: CALSRGRVYYEQYF. The CDR3, as DNA: TGTGCCCTTTCGAGGGGAAGGGTCTACTACGAGCAGTACTTC.

This rearrangement joins TRBV19 to TRBJ2-5; D not certain. Per the germline V gene, CDR1 is LNHDA and CDR2 is SQIVND (reference sequence). V lost 6 bases, J lost 8 bases, and 16 bases lay in between. The CDR3 length is 13 residues. This chain's CDR3 is CASSSTISSTQYF. CDR3 bases: TGTGCCAGTAGCTCAACCATTAGCAGCACCCAGTACTTC.

In its sample, this clone was seen once. The rearrangement links TRBV2 to TRBJ1-1; D is possibly TRBD1 (6 bases). V lost 6 bases, J lost 4 bases, and 15 bases lay in between. CDR1 and CDR2 from the germline V gene are SNHLY and FYNNEI. The CDR3 covers 14 residues. The CDR3 spells CASSPRGLGTEAFF. The CDR3 bases are TGTGCCAGCAGCCCCAGGGGCCTGGGCACTGAAGCTTTCTTT.

This chain links TRBV15 with TRBJ1-1; D remains unclear. Germline-derived CDR1 and CDR2 are LNHNV and YYDKDF (reference sequence). With 3 bases removed from V and 2 bases from J, the gap between germline ends came to 28 bases. This CDR3 region has 20 residues. The DNA for the CDR3 is TGTGCCACCAGCAGTGAGGAGTTTGGGCCTAGACGATTTCGCAACACTGAAGCTTTCTTT. It translates to CATSSEEFGPRRFRNTEAFF.